This passage covers 20 T cell receptor beta chains from one sample sequenced in a study of beta chain features in type 1 diabetes. Study findings and constraints: Moderate but significant shortening of TCRB CDR3s was recorded in all four CD4+ subsets from Type 1 diabetes patients.

Their antigens are not known. All of the isolated RNA was reverse transcribed, so expressed TCRB transcripts were sequenced. Using immunoSEQ multiplex PCR, the repertoire was profiled, and TCRdb retains in-frame clones only, with some absent. This sample has 400,000 or so clones, with about 10% found just once. The sequenced sample consisted of central memory CD4+ T cells from blood. These receptors originate from a man in his thirties or forties with type 1 diabetes.

This clone was picked up a small number of times. The chain links TRBV6-6 to TRBJ1-1; D remains unclear. Trimming took 5 bases from V and 2 from J, leaving 12 bases between them. Germline lookup yields CDR1 MNHNY and CDR2 SVGAGI (reference sequence). The CDR3 is made up of 14 amino acids. CDR3 DNA sequence: TGTGCCAGCAGTGTTCCTCGGGGTAACACTGAAGCTTTCTTT. It codes for CASSVPRGNTEAFF.

V gene TRBV9 combines with J gene TRBJ2-2; D perhaps matches TRBD1 (6 bases). The CDR3 runs 15 residues. Germline V gives CDR1 SGDLS, CDR2 YYNGEE. V was shortened by 3 bases and J by 2 bases, with 11 bases between the two germline ends. The CDR3 reads CASSESGANTGELFF. The CDR3 DNA is TGTGCCAGCAGCGAATCAGGGGCTAACACCGGGGAGCTGTTTTTT.

The gene calls are TRBV27 and TRBJ2-4, with D unclear. Germline CDR1 is MNHEY and CDR2 is SMNVEV (reference sequence). This CDR3 has 18 residues. V was pared by 4 bases and J by 2 bases, with 21 bases between. CDR3 sequence: CASSYSTYSPQTKNIQYF. As DNA, the CDR3 is TGTGCCAGCAGTTACTCTACCTACTCGCCCCAGACCAAAAACATTCAGTACTTC.

This clone turned up a few times. This may be a read error: a much more frequent sequence differs by one nucleotide. The chain has TRBV5-1 and TRBJ1-2; 7 nucleotides align to TRBD1. Germline V gives CDR1 SGHRS, CDR2 YFSETQ. Trimming cost V 0 bases and J 4 bases; bases outside gene matches: 3. The CDR3 totals 14 residues. CDR3 protein: CASSLGQGGYGYTF. The CDR3 DNA follows: TGCGCCAGCAGCTTGGGACAGGGTGGCTATGGCTACACCTTC.

The chain combines TRBV18 with TRBJ2-7, with no clear D. Germline V gene data show CDR1 as KGHSH and CDR2 as LQKENI. The CDR3 extends over 13 amino acids. Trimming removed 1 base at V and 0 bases at J, with 4 bases between. DNA of the CDR3: TGTGCCAGCTCACCACTTTCCTCCTACGAGCAGTACTTC. This translates into CASSPLSSYEQYF.

V gene TRBV6-5 combines with J gene TRBJ2-7; a weak D match, TRBD2 (5 bases). With 5 bases removed from V and 3 bases from J, the gap between germline ends came to 5 bases. This CDR3 has 11 amino acids. Germline V lookup: CDR1 MNHEY, CDR2 SVGAGI. The CDR3 here is CASSDYYEQYF. Here the CDR3 DNA reads TGTGCCAGCAGTGACTACTACGAGCAGTACTTC.

There are a few counts of this clone. This chain links TRBV6-5 with TRBJ1-1, with 10 bases that match TRBD1. CDR3 length equals 14 residues. The V segment lost 5 bases and the J segment 4 bases; nucleotides outside the gene matches: 4. The germline gives CDR1 MNHEY, CDR2 SVGAGI. The CDR3 loop is CASSEWTGGTEAFF. CDR3 sequence (DNA): TGTGCCAGCAGTGAATGGACAGGGGGCACTGAAGCTTTCTTT.

In this sample, this clone turned up a few times. The CDR3, as DNA: TGCAGCCTTCAGCAGGCGGGAGGGGATAATGAGCAGTTCTTC. Protein product: CSLQQAGGDNEQFF. The chain links TRBV29-1 to TRBJ2-1, with TRBD2 identical over 9 bases. J was trimmed by 7 bases and V by 8 bases; bases with no gene match: 12. The CDR3 length is 14 residues. Germline V gene data show CDR1 as SQVTM and CDR2 as ANQGSEA.

This clone came up a few times. The chain has TRBV28 and TRBJ2-1, with D possibly being TRBD1 (6 bases). The CDR3 has 12 residues. Trimming cost V 4 bases and J 8 bases, with 9 bases left between them. From germline, CDR1 is MDHEN and CDR2 SYDVKM. CDR3 in DNA: TGTGCCAGCAGTTCTCCAGGGGATGAGCAGTTCTTC. It specifies CASSSPGDEQFF.

This clone was observed a few times. The chain has TRBV27 and TRBJ2-5; no definite D call. V shed 0 bases and J shed 6 bases, with 5 bases lying between them. CDR3 length equals 12 residues. CDR1 and CDR2 from the germline V gene are MNHEY and SMNVEV (reference sequence). The CDR3 nucleotides are TGTGCCAGCAGTTTATCTAGGCAGACCCAGTACTTC. It translates to CASSLSRQTQYF.

The sample holds a few counts of this clone. The chain links TRBV30 to TRBJ1-4; 7 nucleotides match TRBD1. The V and J ends lost 4 bases and 2 bases, in that order; junction bases with no gene match: 4. The CDR3 spans 14 residues. CDR1 and CDR2 (germline): GTSNPN, SVGIG (reference sequence). CDR3 nucleotides: TGTGCCTGGAACAAACAGGGGACTAATGAAAAACTGTTTTTT. It translates to CAWNKQGTNEKLFF.

This rearrangement joins TRBV10-1 to TRBJ2-7; a possible D gene is TRBD2 (6 bases). CDR3 length: 14 amino acids. V was pared by 5 bases and J by 5 bases, with 16 bases between. From germline, CDR1 is WNHNN and CDR2 SYGVQD (reference sequence). In DNA, the CDR3 is TGCGCCAGCAGTTCACCGGGACTCACGGACGAGCAGTACTTC. Its protein product is CASSSPGLTDEQYF.

This clone appeared a few times. This chain uses TRBV25-1 with TRBJ1-1; D call uncertain. This CDR3 is 14 amino acids long. Trimming removed 4 bases from V and 1 base from J, with 10 bases in between. CDR1 MGHDK and CDR2 SYGVNS come from the germline V gene. The CDR3 region is CASSVAGSNTEAFF. The CDR3 nucleotides read TGTGCCAGCAGTGTGGCAGGCTCGAACACTGAAGCTTTCTTT.

This clone was recorded a few times. The V gene is TRBV27, the J gene TRBJ1-2, with a possible D match to TRBD1 (5 bases). V was shortened by 2 bases and J by 0 bases, with 10 bases between the two germline ends. The CDR3 is made up of 15 amino acids. Germline CDR1 reads MNHEY; CDR2 reads SMNVEV (reference sequence). The CDR3 bases are TGTGCCAGCAGTTTAACCGCAGGGTCTAACTATGGCTACACCTTC. It yields the protein CASSLTAGSNYGYTF.

CDR3 DNA: TGTGCCAGCAGTTCTCAGTTTTCCGGGGAAAAACTGTTTTTT. As protein: CASSSQFSGEKLFF. The chain joins TRBV6-1 to TRBJ1-4; D uncertain. V was pared by 5 bases and J by 8 bases, with 15 bases between. Germline loops: CDR1 MNHNS, CDR2 SASEGT. The CDR3 runs 14 residues.

This clone showed up many times. The chain combines TRBV6-6 with TRBJ1-1; no clear D. Germline assignment: CDR1 MNHNY and CDR2 SVGAGI (reference sequence). V was shortened by 2 bases and J by 6 bases, with 10 bases between the two germline ends. The CDR3 runs to 13 residues. CDR3 DNA sequence: TGTGCCAGCAGTTACCGGGAGGGAGCTGAAGCTTTCTTT. Amino acids: CASSYREGAEAFF.

The gene calls are TRBV21-1 and TRBJ2-5; the D call in the table, TRBD2, was not verified against the DNA. TRBV21-1 is marked as a pseudogene. The CDR3 extends over 16 amino acids. The CDR3 loop is CASSKLGGGSSETQYF. CDR3 DNA: TGTGCCAGCAGCAAATTGGGGGGAGGATCGTCAGAGACCCAGTACTTC.

This clone was counted at least ten times. The V call is TRBV4-3, the J call TRBJ2-7, with TRBD2 identical over 8 bases. Unmatched junction bases numbered 5, after V lost 0 bases and J lost 4 bases. This CDR3 contains 15 residues. CDR1 and CDR2 from the germline V gene are LGHNA and YSLEER. The CDR3 here is CASSQDTSGRYEQYF. The DNA of the CDR3 is TGCGCCAGCAGCCAAGATACTAGCGGCCGTTACGAGCAGTACTTC.

The chain is built from TRBV6-6 and TRBJ2-7, with 8 bases matching TRBD1. This CDR3 is built from 14 residues. V was clipped by 5 bases and J by 3 bases; unmatched bases: 6. CDR1 is MNHNY and CDR2 is SVGAGI in the germline V gene (reference sequence). CDR3 sequence reads: CASSVGQANYEQYF. CDR3 DNA: TGTGCCAGCAGTGTGGGACAGGCGAACTACGAGCAGTACTTC.

The chain joins TRBV7-2 to TRBJ1-1; D may be TRBD1 (6 bases). This CDR3 is built from 15 residues. Trimming took off 5 bases at V and 1 base at J, with 14 bases between the two ends. The V gene's germline CDR1 is SGHTA and CDR2 FQGNSA. This CDR3 is CASSLYRAGNTEAFF. CDR3 bases: TGTGCCAGCAGCCTTTACAGGGCCGGGAACACTGAAGCTTTCTTT. Full variable domain (missing parts from reference TRBV7-2 and TRBJ1-1): GAGVSQSPSNKVTEKGKDVELRCDPISGHTALYWYRQSLGQGLEFLIYFQGNSAPDKSGLPSDRFSAERTGGSVSTLTIQRTQQEDSAVYLCASSLYRAGNTEAFFGQGTRLTVV.